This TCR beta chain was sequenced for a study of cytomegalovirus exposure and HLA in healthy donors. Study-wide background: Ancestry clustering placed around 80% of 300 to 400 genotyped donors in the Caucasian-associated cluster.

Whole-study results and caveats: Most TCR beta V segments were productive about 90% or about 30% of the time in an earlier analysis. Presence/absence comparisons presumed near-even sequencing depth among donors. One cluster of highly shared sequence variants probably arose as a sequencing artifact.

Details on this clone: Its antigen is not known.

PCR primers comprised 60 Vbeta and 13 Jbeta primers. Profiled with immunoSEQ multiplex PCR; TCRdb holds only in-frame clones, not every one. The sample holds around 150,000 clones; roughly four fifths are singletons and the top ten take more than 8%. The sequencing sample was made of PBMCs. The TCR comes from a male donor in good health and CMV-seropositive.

In nucleotides, the CDR3 is TGTGCCTGGAGTCCAATACTCCCAGGGTCTGGAAACACCATATATTTT. It codes for CAWSPILPGSGNTIYF. The V call is TRBV30, the J call TRBJ1-3; tentatively, D is TRBD1 (5 bases). This CDR3 contains 16 residues. Trimming took 2 bases from V and 1 from J, leaving 15 bases between them. CDR1 and CDR2 from the germline V gene are GTSNPN and SVGIG (reference sequence).